Ten or more counts support the clone carrying this T cell receptor beta chain. Its specificity is not known. Study-wide results and limits: Tumor-infiltrating Treg TCR alpha and beta sequences overlapped most with tumor naive CD4+ T cells, then blood naive. Tumor memory CD4+ T cell TCR gene usage was found to cluster with blood and lymph node memory CD4+ cells and with lymph node naive CD4+ cells.

V was shortened by 6 bases and J by 1 base, with 12 bases between the two germline ends. CDR1 is DFQATT and CDR2 is SNEGSKA in the germline V gene (reference sequence). The CDR3 contains 13 residues. Each CDR3 protein is one row after TCRdb ran MiXCR on the 5' RACE reads. The sample carries roughly 40,000 distinct CDR3 sequences, 18% recorded once. The sample was naive CD4+ T cells sorted from a lymph node. Subset: naive CD4+ T cells, CD4+CD45RA+CD25-. This TCR was recovered from a female donor with breast cancer. J is TRBJ1-1 and V is TRBV20-1, with D possibly matching TRBD1 (5 bases). The CDR3 DNA reads TGCAGTGCGATGGGGCCAGGGAACACTGAAGCTTTCTTT. This sequence encodes CSAMGPGNTEAFF.